This record covers a single TCR beta chain. Its target is unknown. This sample stems from a study of vaccination effects on CD4 cells after COVID-19. The V segment lost 4 bases and the J segment 4 bases; nucleotides outside the gene matches: 8. This CDR3 is built from 16 residues. Germline V gene lookup returns CDR1 MNHNS and CDR2 SASEGT. Prior to sequencing, the ViraFEST assay stimulated PBMC with viral peptide pools, which expanded the antigen-specific CD4+ T cells. Following culture for around 10 days, CD4+ T cells were isolated. Of the BNT162b2 and mRNA-1273 vaccines, participants received two doses of one or the other. Recipients of the vaccine had no prior SARS-CoV-2 infection and negative nucleocapsid antibodies. Roughly 2.1 million PBMC per well were cultured with approximately 9.7 IU/ml IL-2 and roughly 9.9 ug/ml peptides. Study-level results: Few convalescent patients were studied, and early post-infection samples were lacking.

Profiling relied on immunoSEQ multiplex PCR, and the TCRdb table lists in-frame clones only, not all of them. The sample holds almost 70,000 clones, about 67% seen once. The gene calls are TRBV6-1 and TRBJ2-2; 8 bases line up with TRBD1. The sample in question was CD4+ T cells from PBMCs cultured with HCoV-229E spike peptides, obtained after COVID-19 vaccination. This TCR was recovered from a human donor who received a COVID-19 vaccine. CDR3 coding DNA: TGTGCCAGCAGTGGGATTCAGGGGGCGAGCACCGGGGAGCTGTTTTTT. Translated, it gives CASSGIQGASTGELFF.